The clone carrying this T cell receptor (beta chain) appeared a few times. Its antigen remains unknown. The data belong to a study of post-analysis software for immune sequencing data. General study findings and limits: Significantly lower normalized Chao1 diversity was seen in multiple sclerosis patients than in controls.

Every TCR beta cDNA library bore unique molecular identifiers. The authors obtained roughly 550,000 cDNA molecules from roughly 1 to 10 million T cells. TCRdb redid the calling of the PCR reads with MiXCR, one entry per CDR3 protein. The sample yields 150,000 or so distinct CDR3 sequences, around 36% seen once. This CDR3 has 12 amino acids. Trimming removed 7 bases at V and 2 bases at J, with 10 bases between. The V gene's germline CDR1 is SQVTM and CDR2 ANQGSEA. The sequencing used blood, collected after autologous hematopoietic stem cell transplantation. This receptor was obtained from a girl aged 10-17 years with multiple sclerosis. The V gene is TRBV29-1, the J gene TRBJ2-3, with D possibly matching TRBD1 (6 bases). Written as DNA, the CDR3 is TGCAGCGCCGGGGACAACACAGATACGCAGTATTTT. Protein product: CSAGDNTDTQYF.